This T cell receptor (beta chain) was documented in a study of T cells in Graves' hyperthyroidism and ophthalmopathy. Study findings and constraints: Stable hyperthyroidism was separated from ophthalmopathy by a model based on 13 V-J features.

This clonotype was recorded many times. Antigen specificity is unknown. V dropped 5 bases and J dropped 3 bases, with 5 bases sitting between them. This CDR3 contains 11 residues. From germline, CDR1 is SGHAT and CDR2 FQNNGV. It was RNA transcripts that yielded the amplified TCR beta CDR3 regions. An initial round of RT-PCR targeting the TCR CDR3 relied on the HTBI primer set. TCRdb recomputed calls from the multiplex PCR reads with MiXCR, one row per CDR3 protein. The profile shows 400,000 to 550,000 distinct CDR3 sequences, approximately 24% of them singletons. Sample: blood. This clonotype was obtained from a woman in her twenties or thirties with Graves' ophthalmopathy. The chain uses TRBV11-2 and TRBJ2-7; D remains unclear. CDR3 in amino acids: CASSPNYEQYF. CDR3 in DNA: TGTGCCAGCAGCCCCAACTACGAGCAGTACTTC.